These 22 T cell receptor beta chains were all obtained from the same sample, sequenced in a study of CD8 T cells in Susac syndrome. The authors reverse transcribed 0.5 to 1 ug RNA with random hexamers. TCRdb reanalysed the immunoSEQ multiplex PCR reads using MiXCR and keeps one entry per CDR3 protein. This table has 200,000 or so distinct CDR3 sequences, 90% to 95% appearing once. Sequencing was carried out using CD4+ T cells from PBMCs. The source of these receptors is a human donor with multiple sclerosis.

The rearrangement uses TRBV24-1 and TRBJ2-4; 10 bases are a match to TRBD1. Germline loops: CDR1 KGHDR, CDR2 SFDVKD. The CDR3 has 15 amino acids. The junction had 6 bases not matched to a gene; V was cut back by 3 bases and J by 8 bases. This CDR3 reads CATSDPGTGADIQYF. The CDR3 DNA follows: TGTGCCACCAGTGATCCCGGGACAGGGGCGGACATTCAGTACTTC.

The rearrangement links TRBV20-1 to TRBJ2-1, with a weak D call TRBD2 (6 bases). CDR1 DFQATT and CDR2 SNEGSKA come from the germline V gene (reference sequence). This CDR3 has 13 residues. The CDR3 here is CSALAPSPNEQFF. Here the CDR3 DNA reads TGCAGCGCACTAGCTCCAAGCCCCAATGAGCAGTTCTTC.

The V call is TRBV2, the J call TRBJ1-4, with 11 positions matching TRBD1. Unmatched junction bases numbered 8, after V lost 7 bases and J lost 7 bases. Per the germline V gene, CDR1 is SNHLY and CDR2 is FYNNEI. The CDR3 covers 15 residues. CDR3 coding DNA: TGTGCCAGCACTGGGACAGGGGGACGTGGTGAAAAACTGTTTTTT. Protein: CASTGTGGRGEKLFF.

V is TRBV25-1 and J is TRBJ2-5; TRBD2 matches 10 bases. Germline V CDR1 and CDR2: MGHDK, SYGVNS. V was pared by 1 base and J by 6 bases, with 5 bases of the junction left unmatched. The CDR3 has 15 amino acids. CDR3 nucleotide sequence: TGTGCCAGCAGTGAATCTAGCGGGGGAGGACAGACCCAGTACTTC. Protein: CASSESSGGGQTQYF.

The chain links TRBV7-2 to TRBJ2-2; D is undetermined. Germline V gene data show CDR1 as SGHTA and CDR2 as FQGNSA. There are 14 residues in the CDR3. Trimming left V 0 bases short and J 0 bases short, with 2 bases between. The chain's CDR3 is CASSLAANTGELFF. CDR3 coding DNA: TGTGCCAGCAGCTTAGCGGCGAACACCGGGGAGCTGTTTTTT.

This clonotype was observed a single time. The chain joins TRBV3-1 to TRBJ2-7, with D uncertain. Germline V lookup: CDR1 LGHDT, CDR2 YNNKEL (reference sequence). Trimming pared 4 bases from V and 3 bases from J, leaving 10 bases between. CDR3 length: 13 residues. Here the CDR3 reads CASSLLDGYEQYF. In DNA form, the CDR3 reads TGTGCCAGCAGCCTACTCGACGGCTACGAGCAGTACTTC.

This clonotype appeared a single time. V and J are TRBV30 and TRBJ2-7, with D possibly being TRBD2 (5 bases). Germline V lookup: CDR1 GTSNPN, CDR2 SVGIG (reference sequence). Trimming removed 3 bases from V and 6 bases from J, with 15 bases in between. This CDR3 has 13 amino acids. The CDR3 here is CAWRRAVGSEQYF. CDR3 nucleotide sequence: TGTGCCTGGAGGAGGGCTGTGGGCAGCGAGCAGTACTTC.

This chain uses TRBV12-3 or TRBV12-4 with TRBJ2-6; D is unresolved. V dropped 8 bases and J dropped 2 bases, with 7 bases sitting between them. There are 13 residues in the CDR3. The CDR3 DNA reads TGTGCCAGCGGTTCGGCTGGGGCCAACGTCCTGACTTTC. Amino acid sequence: CASGSAGANVLTF.

The chain couples TRBV30 to TRBJ1-2; D gene ambiguous. The CDR3 consists of 9 residues. V was trimmed by 6 bases and J by 3 bases, leaving 2 bases between them. Germline V lookup: CDR1 GTSNPN, CDR2 SVGIG (reference sequence). CDR3 protein: CACHYGYTF. CDR3 in DNA: TGTGCCTGCCACTATGGCTACACCTTC.

The gene calls are TRBV20-1 and TRBJ2-3; D gene unclear. The V end was cut by 6 bases, the J end by 1 base, with 8 bases between. The CDR3 loop spans 12 amino acids. Germline V gene data show CDR1 as DFQATT and CDR2 as SNEGSKA (reference sequence). The CDR3 nucleotides read TGCAGTGCCCCTGGCCGCACAGATACGCAGTATTTT. Residues: CSAPGRTDTQYF.

The gene calls are TRBV12-3 or TRBV12-4 and TRBJ2-7; TRBD2 might be the D (7 bases). Trimming left V 3 bases short and J 6 bases short, with 18 bases between. The CDR3 has 15 residues. CDR3 amino acids: CASSFRGGVGREQYF. The CDR3 nucleotides are TGTGCCAGCAGTTTCAGGGGAGGGGTCGGGCGCGAGCAGTACTTC.

The chain combines TRBV3-1 with TRBJ1-5, with D possibly matching TRBD1 (5 bases). CDR3 length: 13 residues. Deletions cut 3 bases from V and 5 bases from J, with 8 bases between. Germline CDR1 LGHDT, CDR2 YNNKEL (reference sequence). The chain's CDR3 is CASSQGRYQPQHF. DNA for the CDR3: TGTGCCAGCAGCCAGGGACGATATCAGCCCCAGCATTTT.

The chain joins TRBV18 to TRBJ1-1, with TRBD1 as a possible D gene (6 bases). Germline values: CDR1 KGHSH, CDR2 LQKENI. The V end was cut by 3 bases, the J end by 3 bases, with 11 bases between. The CDR3 has 14 amino acids. The CDR3: CASSPKGDDTEAFF. The CDR3 nucleotides read TGTGCCAGCTCACCCAAGGGGGACGACACTGAAGCTTTCTTT.

This chain links TRBV6-6 with TRBJ1-6, with D maybe TRBD1 (5 bases). The CDR3 contains 15 residues. Looked up from germline, CDR1 is MNHNY and CDR2 is SVGAGI (reference sequence). The ends were cut back, 0 bases at V and 8 bases at J, with 11 bases in the middle. DNA for the CDR3: TGTGCCAGCAGTTACTCGACGGGACGGGATTCACCCCTCCACTTT. Its protein product is CASSYSTGRDSPLHF.

V and J are TRBV29-1 and TRBJ1-6; TRBD1 matches 7 bases. Unmatched junction bases numbered 6, after V lost 6 bases and J lost 1 base. This CDR3 has 15 residues. The germline gives CDR1 SQVTM, CDR2 ANQGSEA. CDR3 loop: CSVSEQGSYNSPLHF. In nucleotides, the CDR3 is TGCAGCGTATCCGAACAGGGGTCCTATAATTCACCCCTCCACTTT.

The rearrangement joins TRBV19 to TRBJ2-7, with 8 bases matching TRBD2. The CDR3 totals 17 residues. The germline V gene encodes CDR1 LNHDA and CDR2 SQIVND (reference sequence). Trimming at V came to 5 bases and at J to 2 bases, leaving 14 bases not matched to a gene. In DNA form, the CDR3 reads TGTGCCAGTAGTGCAGGGGCCGGGACTAGGCTAACCTACGAGCAGTACTTC. This translates into CASSAGAGTRLTYEQYF.

The chain employs TRBV7-2 and TRBJ2-1; D gene ambiguous. This CDR3 region has 12 residues. Germline V gene lookup returns CDR1 SGHTA and CDR2 FQGNSA. V dropped 1 base and J dropped 6 bases, with 4 bases sitting between them. CDR3 DNA: TGTGCCAGCAGCTTAGAAGTCAATGAGCAGTTCTTC. Encoded protein: CASSLEVNEQFF.

The chain couples TRBV12-3 or TRBV12-4 to TRBJ2-1; a weak D match, TRBD2 (6 bases). V shed 5 bases and J shed 4 bases, with 12 bases lying between them. The CDR3 has 14 residues. As DNA, the CDR3 is TGTGCCAGCAGTGCGGAGCGGGCTTACAATGAGCAGTTCTTC. Its translation: CASSAERAYNEQFF.

The chain carries TRBV27 and TRBJ2-1; no definite D call. Per the germline V gene, CDR1 is MNHEY and CDR2 is SMNVEV (reference sequence). This CDR3 has 15 amino acids. Trimming took off 5 bases at V and 6 bases at J, with 17 bases between the two ends. The CDR3 here is CASSPLAVLGNEQFF. The CDR3 DNA is TGTGCCAGCAGTCCCTTGGCAGTCCTAGGCAATGAGCAGTTCTTC.

The gene calls are TRBV11-1 and TRBJ2-5, with D maybe TRBD2 (6 bases). V gave up 2 bases and J gave up 2 bases, with 15 bases separating them. The CDR3 runs 16 residues. CDR1 and CDR2 (germline): SGHAT, FQDESV (reference sequence). CDR3 sequence reads: CASSLSPSAGQETQYF. As DNA, the CDR3 is TGTGCCAGCAGCTTAAGTCCTAGCGCGGGTCAAGAGACCCAGTACTTC.

The J gene is TRBJ2-7, the V gene TRBV5-1; maybe TRBD1 (6 bases). CDR1 SGHRS and CDR2 YFSETQ come from the germline V gene. The germline V and J ends were trimmed by 9 bases and 1 base, with 17 bases remaining between them. CDR3 length: 14 amino acids. The CDR3 DNA reads TGCGCCACCAGGCAGGGGCCCCTATCCTACGAGCAGTACTTC. Its protein is CATRQGPLSYEQYF. Complete variable domain (other parts from reference TRBV5-1 and TRBJ2-7): KAGVTQTPRYLIKTRGQQVTLSCSPISGHRSVSWYQQTPGQGLQFLFEYFSETQRNKGNFPGRFSGRQFSNSRSEMNVSTLELGDSALYLCATRQGPLSYEQYFGPGTRLTVT.

The rearrangement uses TRBV11-2 and TRBJ1-2; D remains unclear. V was cut by 3 bases and J by 3 bases, with 8 bases left in between. There are 13 residues in the CDR3. Germline CDR1 SGHAT, CDR2 FQNNGV. Here the CDR3 DNA reads TGTGCCAGCAGCTTGGGGATTCACTATGGCTACACCTTC. Protein: CASSLGIHYGYTF.